This TCR beta chain was identified during a study of shared clonotypes between healthy human individuals. The CDR3 length is 18 residues. The trim removed 4 bases at V and 0 bases at J, leaving 8 bases unmatched. CDR1 is SGHRS, CDR2 YFSETQ, per germline. Donors, without exception, were Caucasian adults residing in Nashville, Tennessee. A deep-level run was used for the assay. Measured with immunoSEQ multiplex PCR; TCRdb has only the in-frame clones, and not every one. The data contain a few hundred thousand clones, roughly 80% of them singletons. The specimen was PBMCs. The TCR was taken from a woman aged 40 to 50 in good health. Some clones in this sample may be carry-over from other donors' samples. The chain uses TRBV5-1 and TRBJ2-1; 12 bases fit TRBD2. The CDR3 reads CASSKGLAGPSSYNEQFF. DNA for the CDR3: TGCGCCAGCAGCAAAGGACTAGCGGGACCAAGCTCCTACAATGAGCAGTTCTTC.